Following are 31 T cell receptor beta chains from one sample sequenced in a study of blood T cells in healthy people across ages. PCR was performed a second time for roughly 6 to 12 cycles using a sample-barcoded 5' primer and a J-beta primer mix. TCRdb processed the 5' RACE reads anew with MiXCR; each CDR3 protein has one entry. The data hold about 1.1 million distinct CDR3 sequences, with 35% to 40% observed a single time. The sequenced sample consisted of blood. The receptor set was obtained from a man between 18 and 35 years old in good health.

This clonotype was found a few times. This chain links TRBV3-1 with TRBJ2-1; D unclear. CDR3 length: 13 residues. The V and J ends lost 0 bases and 7 bases respectively, with 7 bases between them. Germline assignment: CDR1 LGHDT and CDR2 YNNKEL (reference sequence). CDR3 loop: CASSQDSSNEQFF. The DNA of the CDR3 is TGTGCCAGCAGCCAAGATAGCTCGAATGAGCAGTTCTTC.

The chain carries TRBV20-1 and TRBJ2-1; 11 bases align to TRBD2. Germline V CDR1 and CDR2: DFQATT, SNEGSKA (reference sequence). The ends lost 5 bases at V and 5 bases at J; junction bases unmatched: 5. This CDR3 spans 14 amino acids. The CDR3 bases are TGCAGTGCTCCGGGACTAGCGGATAACAATGAGCAGTTCTTC. This translates into CSAPGLADNNEQFF.

The chain is built from TRBV2 and TRBJ2-1; 11 nucleotides line up with TRBD2. V trimming: 6 bases; J trimming: 4 bases; junction bases outside the gene matches: 5. CDR3 length equals 15 residues. Looked up from germline, CDR1 is SNHLY and CDR2 is FYNNEI. The CDR3 is CASRTGTSGYNEQFF. As DNA, the CDR3 is TGTGCCAGCAGAACCGGGACTAGCGGATACAATGAGCAGTTCTTC.

The gene calls are TRBV28 and TRBJ1-5, with D unclear. This CDR3 is 16 amino acids long. Per germline, CDR1 MDHEN and CDR2 SYDVKM. V lost 4 bases to trimming and J lost 0 bases, with 13 bases between them. The CDR3 DNA reads as TGTGCCAGCAGTTCTCACGCCGGAGTTAGCAATCAGCCCCAGCATTTT. This sequence encodes CASSSHAGVSNQPQHF.

The J gene is TRBJ2-2, the V gene TRBV9; TRBD1 agrees at 11 bases. The CDR3 length is 15 residues. V shed 7 bases and J 6 bases; nucleotides not matched to a gene: 8. Germline values: CDR1 SGDLS, CDR2 YYNGEE. The CDR3 here is CASDNGQGASGELFF. Written as DNA, the CDR3 is TGTGCCAGCGACAACGGACAGGGGGCCTCCGGGGAGCTGTTTTTT. The whole variable domain, filled in from reference TRBV9 and TRBJ2-2, reads DSGVTQTPKHLITATGQRVTLRCSPRSGDLSVYWYQQSLDQGLQFLIQYYNGEERAKGNILERFSAQQFPDLHSELNLSSLELGDSALYFCASDNGQGASGELFFGEGSRLTVL.

The sample holds one count of this clonotype. The chain joins TRBV4-1 to TRBJ2-1; a possible D gene is TRBD1 (5 bases). TRBJ2-7 explains the end of the DNA better; the J call may be wrong. This CDR3 comprises 17 residues. Germline V gives CDR1 MGHRA, CDR2 YSYEKL. The CDR3 loop reads CASSQDSLTGSYNEQYF. Here the CDR3 DNA reads TGCGCCAGCAGCCAAGATAGTCTCACAGGTTCCTACAATGAGCAGTACTTC.

This clonotype has at least ten counts. The chain is built from TRBV4-3 and TRBJ1-5; no clear D gene. This CDR3 comprises 13 residues. The germline V gene has CDR1 LGHNA and CDR2 YSLEER. The V end lost 0 bases, the J end lost 3 bases, and 3 bases lay between the germline ends. The CDR3 spells CASSQETNQPQHF. Here the CDR3 DNA reads TGCGCCAGCAGCCAAGAGACCAATCAGCCCCAGCATTTT.

This clonotype was counted between two and nine times. The chain employs TRBV5-1 and TRBJ2-3, with D tentatively TRBD1 or TRBD2 (5 bases each). Germline CDR1 and CDR2: SGHRS and YFSETQ. The CDR3 covers 15 residues. Trimming stripped 3 bases from V and 2 bases from J, with 13 bases between. The CDR3 bases are TGCGCCAGCAGCTCCGGGGACGGAACCACAGATACGCAGTATTTT. Translating it yields CASSSGDGTTDTQYF. The full variable domain, its missing parts supplied by reference TRBV5-1 and TRBJ2-3, is KAGVTQTPRYLIKTRGQQVTLSCSPISGHRSVSWYQQTPGQGLQFLFEYFSETQRNKGNFPGRFSGRQFSNSRSEMNVSTLELGDSALYLCASSSGDGTTDTQYFGPGTRLTVL.

The chain uses TRBV7-2 and TRBJ1-2; 8 bases agree with TRBD1. V lost 0 bases, J lost 5 bases, and 8 bases stayed unmatched. Germline V lookup: CDR1 SGHTA, CDR2 FQGNSA. This CDR3 is built from 16 residues. CDR3 DNA: TGTGCCAGCAGCTTAGCTCAAACAGGGGGTTATTATGGCTACACCTTC. Translating it yields CASSLAQTGGYYGYTF.

The chain couples TRBV5-1 to TRBJ1-1, with no clear D. The CDR3 totals 14 residues. V dropped 6 bases and J dropped 7 bases, with 19 bases sitting between them. Germline V gives CDR1 SGHRS, CDR2 YFSETQ. In DNA, the CDR3 is TGCGCCAGCACCCGGGGTGAGACCCATCATGAAGCTTTCTTT. Translated: CASTRGETHHEAFF.

The rearrangement uses TRBV6-1 and TRBJ1-2; TRBD1 matches at 9 bases. The V and J ends lost 6 bases and 7 bases, in that order; junction bases with no gene match: 12. Germline V gene lookup returns CDR1 MNHNS and CDR2 SASEGT. The CDR3 contains 15 residues. The CDR3 is CASSDLQGAFAGYTF. Written as DNA, the CDR3 is TGTGCCAGCAGCGACCTACAGGGGGCATTCGCTGGCTACACCTTC.

This chain connects TRBV9 to TRBJ2-2; D is perhaps TRBD1 (6 bases). Germline V gene lookup returns CDR1 SGDLS and CDR2 YYNGEE. The CDR3 contains 17 residues. V lost 0 bases, J lost 1 base, and 13 bases lay in between. The DNA for the CDR3 is TGTGCCAGCAGCGTAGAGGGGGAGCGGTGGAACACCGGGGAGCTGTTTTTT. It encodes CASSVEGERWNTGELFF.

This clonotype was seen only a few times. The V call is TRBV6-6, the J call TRBJ1-1; TRBD1 agrees at 8 bases. The CDR3 loop spans 15 amino acids. Looked up from germline, CDR1 is MNHNY and CDR2 is SVGAGI (reference sequence). Losses at the gene ends were 2 bases for V and 5 bases for J; bases not matched to a gene: 7. The CDR3 spells CASSYPTGGITEAFF. The CDR3 DNA reads TGTGCCAGCAGTTACCCCACAGGGGGGATTACTGAAGCTTTCTTT.

This sequence joins TRBV20-1 and TRBJ1-5; D is uncertain. This CDR3 region has 16 residues. The V end was cut by 3 bases, the J end by 1 base, with 16 bases between. Germline V gene lookup returns CDR1 DFQATT and CDR2 SNEGSKA (reference sequence). For the CDR3, the DNA is TGCAGTGCTAGGCAGAGGGCGAAAACGAGCAATCAGCCCCAGCATTTT. Translating gives CSARQRAKTSNQPQHF.

This clonotype has a handful of counts. This chain joins TRBV7-9 and TRBJ2-7; D is unclear. The CDR3 runs 14 residues. Germline assignment: CDR1 SEHNR and CDR2 FQNEAQ (reference sequence). Trimming took off 3 bases at V and 3 bases at J, with 12 bases between the two ends. CDR3 nucleotide sequence: TGTGCCAGCAGCTTGTTGGACGTAAGCTACGAGCAGTACTTC. Its translation is CASSLLDVSYEQYF.

The genes are TRBV6-2 or TRBV6-3 and TRBJ2-5; D tentatively fits TRBD1 or TRBD2 (5 bases each). Judging by the DNA end, TRBJ2-7 fits better; the J call may be wrong. The length of the CDR3 is 13 residues. CDR1 and CDR2 (germline): MNHEY, SVGEGT. CDR3 loop: CASSGGRGYEQYF. The CDR3 coding sequence is TGTGCCAGCAGTGGGGGTCGAGGGTACGAGCAGTACTTC.

The rearrangement links TRBV5-1 to TRBJ1-2; D gene uncertain. This CDR3 comprises 12 residues. Germline V gene data show CDR1 as SGHRS and CDR2 as YFSETQ. The ends were cut back, 3 bases at V and 6 bases at J, with 9 bases in the middle. DNA for the CDR3: TGCGCCAGCAGCTCAGAGGGAGATGGCTACACCTTC. It encodes CASSSEGDGYTF.

The genes are TRBV27 and TRBJ2-3; 14 bases are shared with TRBD2. J gave up 2 bases and V 5 bases, and 6 bases lay outside the gene matches. This CDR3 is 17 amino acids long. Germline CDR1 reads MNHEY; CDR2 reads SMNVEV (reference sequence). In DNA, the CDR3 is TGTGCCAGCAGTCCCCTGGGACTAGCGGGGGTCACAGATACGCAGTATTTT. Translation: CASSPLGLAGVTDTQYF.

The rearrangement joins TRBV20-1 to TRBJ2-2, with 8 positions matching TRBD2. CDR1 is DFQATT, CDR2 SNEGSKA, per germline (reference sequence). The CDR3 extends over 14 amino acids. The J segment lost 2 bases and the V segment lost 5 bases, leaving 4 bases of the junction unmatched. The CDR3, as DNA: TGCAGTGCTTTCAGCGGGGGAAACACCGGGGAGCTGTTTTTT. This codes for CSAFSGGNTGELFF.

V gene TRBV10-3 combines with J gene TRBJ2-7, with D possibly TRBD1 on 6 matching bases. This CDR3 comprises 13 residues. With 6 bases removed from V and 0 bases from J, the gap between germline ends came to 9 bases. Germline V CDR1 and CDR2: ENHRY, SYGVKD. The CDR3 coding sequence is TGTGCCATCAGGGCAGGGGTCTCCTACGAGCAGTACTTC. Translating it yields CAIRAGVSYEQYF.

CDR3 sequence (DNA): TGTGCCAGCAGCCTTCGACTAGCGGGGATCAGCTCCTACAATGAGCAGTTCTTC. Protein: CASSLRLAGISSYNEQFF. The rearrangement joins TRBV9 to TRBJ2-1; the match to TRBD2 covers 11 bases. This CDR3 is 18 amino acids long. CDR1 SGDLS and CDR2 YYNGEE come from the germline V gene. J was trimmed by 0 bases and V by 4 bases; bases with no gene match: 9.

This chain connects TRBV7-2 to TRBJ1-2, with 8 nucleotides matching TRBD1. CDR1 is SGHTA, CDR2 FQGNSA, per germline. Germline trimming cut 0 bases from V and 4 bases from J; bases unmatched to any gene: 4. The CDR3 is 15 amino acids. Here the CDR3 DNA reads TGTGCCAGCAGCTTAGCGGAACAGGGGGGCTATGGCTACACCTTC. This sequence encodes CASSLAEQGGYGYTF. Filled out from reference TRBV7-2 and TRBJ1-2, the complete variable domain reads GAGVSQSPSNKVTEKGKDVELRCDPISGHTALYWYRQSLGQGLEFLIYFQGNSAPDKSGLPSDRFSAERTGGSVSTLTIQRTQQEDSAVYLCASSLAEQGGYGYTFGSGTRLTVV.

CDR3 sequence (DNA): TGTGCCAGCAGTCTGCAGGGGACCTACACCGGGGAGCTGTTTTTT. This sequence encodes CASSLQGTYTGELFF. The V call is TRBV2, the J call TRBJ2-2; D is perhaps TRBD1 (6 bases). V gave up 5 bases and J gave up 3 bases, with 13 bases separating them. Germline CDR1 is SNHLY and CDR2 is FYNNEI. This CDR3 is built from 15 residues.

The chain uses TRBV2 and TRBJ2-3; 13 positions agree with TRBD2. The ends lost 6 bases at V and 2 bases at J; junction bases unmatched: 14. Looked up from germline, CDR1 is SNHLY and CDR2 is FYNNEI. This CDR3 is built from 19 residues. CDR3 in amino acids: CASSPIPGLAGTPTDTQYF. CDR3 nucleotide sequence: TGTGCCAGCAGCCCCATTCCGGGACTAGCGGGGACACCCACAGATACGCAGTATTTT.

A few counts support this clonotype. The chain couples TRBV14 to TRBJ1-6; maybe TRBD1 (5 bases). This CDR3 contains 17 residues. From germline, CDR1 is SGHDN and CDR2 FVKESK. The V end was cut by 0 bases, the J end by 5 bases, with 14 bases between. The CDR3 sequence is CASSQDGTSRDNSPLHF. The CDR3 nucleotides read TGTGCCAGCAGCCAAGATGGGACCTCGAGGGATAATTCACCCCTCCACTTT.

A few counts support this clonotype. V and J are TRBV18 and TRBJ1-1; D is ambiguous. The CDR3 is made up of 15 amino acids. V was pared by 3 bases and J by 3 bases, with 14 bases between. Germline V gives CDR1 KGHSH, CDR2 LQKENI. The CDR3 bases are TGTGCCAGCTCACCGGAGGGTCGAGCGGACACTGAAGCTTTCTTT. It encodes CASSPEGRADTEAFF.

Only a few counts were recorded for this clonotype. The CDR3 bases are TGTGCCAGCAGCCCAACACCGACAGGGATCGATGAGCAGTTCTTC. This translates into CASSPTPTGIDEQFF. The V and J genes are TRBV7-7 and TRBJ2-1, with 7 bases matching TRBD1. J gave up 8 bases and V 5 bases, and 12 bases lay outside the gene matches. There are 15 residues in the CDR3. Germline CDR1 SSHAT, CDR2 FNYEAQ (reference sequence). The whole variable domain, filled in from reference TRBV7-7 and TRBJ2-1, reads GAGVSQSPRYKVTKRGQDVTLRCDPISSHATLYWYQQALGQGPEFLTYFNYEAQPDKSGLPSDRFSAERPEGSISTLTIQRTEQRDSAMYRCASSPTPTGIDEQFFGPGTRLTVL.

The gene calls are TRBV24-1 and TRBJ2-5; D is unresolved. CDR3 length equals 11 residues. With 7 bases removed from V and 3 bases from J, the gap between germline ends came to 5 bases. Germline assignment: CDR1 KGHDR and CDR2 SFDVKD. In nucleotides, the CDR3 is TGTGCCACCAGCGTGAAAGAGACCCAGTACTTC. Amino acids: CATSVKETQYF.

This clonotype has a handful of counts. V is TRBV28 and J is TRBJ1-2; maybe TRBD1 (6 bases). Between the trimmed V and J ends, which lost 5 bases and 8 bases, there was a span of 15 bases. Germline CDR1 and CDR2: MDHEN and SYDVKM. The CDR3 extends over 13 amino acids. The CDR3 region has the DNA TGTGCCAGCAGTACCCACAGGGTGGACGGCTACACCTTC. Its translation: CASSTHRVDGYTF.

A remark on this clonotype: A clone one base away is much larger, so this may be a read error. The chain has TRBV29-1 and TRBJ2-5, with D possibly TRBD1 on 5 matching bases. This CDR3 comprises 14 residues. Germline lookup yields CDR1 SQVTM and CDR2 ANQGSEA. V shed 5 bases and J shed 4 bases, with 17 bases lying between them. The CDR3 is CSVLMAGKGETQYF. In nucleotides, the CDR3 is TGCAGCGTTTTAATGGCAGGGAAGGGAGAGACCCAGTACTTC.

A few counts support this clonotype. This sequence joins TRBV6-2 or TRBV6-3 and TRBJ2-1; weak D call: TRBD1 (5 bases). The CDR3 has 17 amino acids. CDR1 and CDR2 (germline): MNHEY, SVGEGT. V lost 0 bases and J 4 bases, leaving 16 bases between the germline ends. CDR3 DNA sequence: TGTGCCAGCAGTTACTCGACCATCGCCGACAGATACAATGAGCAGTTCTTC. Translating it yields CASSYSTIADRYNEQFF.